Below are 18 T cell receptor beta chains sequenced from a single sample in a study of cytomegalovirus exposure and HLA in healthy donors. In the PCR, 60 Vbeta and 13 Jbeta primers were used. The method was immunoSEQ multiplex PCR; TCRdb's version includes in-frame clones alone and lacks a portion of them. This table holds about 100,000 clones, about 72% found once. Sequencing was performed on PBMCs. The receptor set was obtained from a woman aged 60 to 75 in good health and CMV-seropositive.

The chain carries TRBV30 and TRBJ1-4; possible D gene TRBD1, 6 bases. The germline V and J ends were trimmed by 3 bases and 6 bases, with 17 bases remaining between them. The CDR3 is made up of 15 amino acids. Per the germline V gene, CDR1 is GTSNPN and CDR2 is SVGIG (reference sequence). The CDR3 DNA is TGTGCCTGGAGCGACGGGACATTGGCCTATGAAAAACTGTTTTTT. Translated, it gives CAWSDGTLAYEKLFF.

The chain combines TRBV19 with TRBJ1-2; the D gene is possibly TRBD1 (5 bases). The V gene lost 4 bases and the J gene lost 8 bases, with 17 bases spanning the gap. The CDR3 has 14 amino acids. Germline V CDR1 and CDR2: LNHDA, SQIVND (reference sequence). The CDR3 here is CASSTPQGGKGYTF. The CDR3 DNA reads as TGTGCCAGTAGTACCCCCCAGGGCGGAAAAGGCTACACCTTC.

For this clone: An end of the junction does not agree with germline; a read error may underlie this. V and J are TRBV4-1 and TRBJ2-5; 8 bases are shared with TRBD2. CDR3 length: 13 amino acids. CDR1 is MGHRA and CDR2 is YSYEKL in the germline V gene. In nucleotides, the CDR3 is TGCGCCAGCAGCCAAGATCCTAGTAGCGGGATAAACTTC. Protein sequence: CASSQDPSSGINF.

This chain joins TRBV27 and TRBJ2-7; D unclear. Germline loops: CDR1 MNHEY, CDR2 SMNVEV (reference sequence). Trimming removed 4 bases at V and 3 bases at J, with 13 bases between. There are 14 residues in the CDR3. Written as DNA, the CDR3 is TGTGCCAGCAGTTATGGCGGCTTGGTCTACGAGCAGTACTTC. The encoded protein is CASSYGGLVYEQYF.

The J gene is TRBJ2-2, the V gene TRBV7-9, with TRBD2 identical over 13 bases. The ends lost 4 bases at V and 7 bases at J; junction bases unmatched: 9. The CDR3 is 17 residues long. In germline, CDR1 is SEHNR, CDR2 FQNEAQ (reference sequence). The DNA of the CDR3 is TGTGCCAGCAGCTCGGGACTAGCGGGACACTCGATCGGGGAGCTGTTTTTT. Translation gives CASSSGLAGHSIGELFF.

The genes are TRBV10-1 and TRBJ1-1, with D hard to call. V was pared by 0 bases and J by 5 bases, with 7 bases between. The CDR3 totals 13 residues. Germline CDR1 WNHNN, CDR2 SYGVQD (reference sequence). The CDR3 here is CASSESSGTEAFF. CDR3 DNA sequence: TGCGCCAGCAGTGAGTCCTCGGGAACTGAAGCTTTCTTT.

The CDR3 nucleotides read TGTGCCACCAGCAGAGCCAGGAGCGGGGCCTACGAGCAGTACTTC. Translation: CATSRARSGAYEQYF. V is TRBV15 and J is TRBJ2-7; 7 bases fit TRBD2. The CDR3 extends over 15 amino acids. V trimming: 1 base; J trimming: 2 bases; junction bases outside the gene matches: 5. CDR1 is LNHNV and CDR2 is YYDKDF in the germline V gene (reference sequence).

Note on this clone: Other DNA sequences in this specimen translate into the identical CDR3. The chain combines TRBV9 with TRBJ1-1; D perhaps matches TRBD1 (5 bases). The CDR3 is 13 amino acids. The germline V and J ends were trimmed by 2 bases and 1 base, with 6 bases remaining between them. Germline V gene sequence: CDR1 SGDLS, CDR2 YYNGEE. The CDR3 protein is CASSVGANTEAFF. The CDR3 coding sequence is TGTGCCAGCAGCGTTGGGGCGAACACTGAAGCTTTCTTT.

This clone was counted only a few times. The V call is TRBV27, the J call TRBJ2-5; D is undetermined. The germline CDR1 and CDR2 sequences are MNHEY and SMNVEV (reference sequence). V lost 8 bases, J lost 4 bases, and 17 bases lay in between. This CDR3 region has 14 residues. The CDR3 sequence is CASGRRLVGETQYF. The CDR3 DNA sequence: TGTGCCAGCGGGCGAAGGCTGGTGGGAGAGACCCAGTACTTC.

For the CDR3, the DNA is TGTGCCAGCTCACCTCAAACTTCCGGGATTGGGGATACGCAGTATTTT. It specifies CASSPQTSGIGDTQYF. V usage is TRBV18 and J usage is TRBJ2-3; perhaps TRBD2 as D (5 bases). Trimming removed 3 bases at V and 6 bases at J, with 19 bases between. CDR1 KGHSH and CDR2 LQKENI come from the germline V gene. There are 16 residues in the CDR3.

CDR3 sequence reads: CASTRTGAYNEQFF. The CDR3 DNA sequence: TGTGCCAGTACCAGGACAGGCGCCTACAATGAGCAGTTCTTC. The chain links TRBV19 to TRBJ2-1; the match to TRBD1 covers 7 bases. The V gene's germline CDR1 is LNHDA and CDR2 SQIVND (reference sequence). The CDR3 runs 14 residues. The V gene end was trimmed by 7 bases and the J gene end by 2 bases; junction bases not matched to a gene: 5.

V usage is TRBV5-1 and J usage is TRBJ1-3; D is unclear. The CDR3 sequence is 13 residues long. Germline CDR1 reads SGHRS; CDR2 reads YFSETQ. V was clipped by 4 bases and J by 4 bases, with 9 bases between them. The CDR3 reads CASSNAGGNTIYF. In nucleotides, the CDR3 is TGCGCCAGCAGCAACGCCGGGGGAAACACCATATATTTT.

V is TRBV7-2 and J is TRBJ1-5; 7 nucleotides align to TRBD1. The CDR3 is made up of 19 amino acids. With V trimmed by 1 base and J by 2 bases, 14 bases remained unmatched. Per the germline V gene, CDR1 is SGHTA and CDR2 is FQGNSA. For the CDR3, the DNA is TGTGCCAGCAGCTTAGGTAGAGGGGGCGGGAGGGTTGGCAATCAGCCCCAGCATTTT. This encodes CASSLGRGGGRVGNQPQHF.

This clone has just a few counts. The CDR3 region has the DNA TGTGCCAGCAGCGGCGACAGGGTGGGATATGGCTACACCTTC. It encodes CASSGDRVGYGYTF. The V call is TRBV5-6, the J call TRBJ1-2; 7 bases match TRBD1. This CDR3 is 14 amino acids long. Losses at the gene ends were 4 bases for V and 5 bases for J; bases not matched to a gene: 8. The germline gives CDR1 SGHDT, CDR2 YYEEEE.

The chain couples TRBV10-1 to TRBJ2-2, with D hard to call. The CDR3 has 14 residues. Trimming pared 0 bases from V and 5 bases from J, leaving 7 bases between. Germline CDR1 WNHNN, CDR2 SYGVQD (reference sequence). CDR3: CASSESLKTGELFF. DNA of the CDR3: TGCGCCAGCAGTGAGTCTTTAAAAACCGGGGAGCTGTTTTTT.

Comments on this clone: The sample contains more than one DNA sequence encoding this CDR3. The rearrangement links TRBV19 to TRBJ2-5, with D unclear. Germline V gene lookup returns CDR1 LNHDA and CDR2 SQIVND (reference sequence). This CDR3 has 12 amino acids. V was cut by 3 bases and J by 5 bases, with 7 bases left in between. CDR3 region: CASSMRAETQYF. The CDR3 bases are TGTGCCAGTAGTATGAGAGCCGAGACCCAGTACTTC.

The rearrangement joins TRBV29-1 to TRBJ2-3; 10 bases are shared with TRBD2. Germline values: CDR1 SQVTM, CDR2 ANQGSEA. Trimming took 4 bases from V and 3 from J; bases not matched to a gene: 13. The CDR3 has 17 residues. The DNA for the CDR3 is TGCAGCGTTGGTCTAGCGGGAGCCGTGCGTGGTACAGATACGCAGTATTTT. Translated, it gives CSVGLAGAVRGTDTQYF.

This clone appeared a few times. The chain has TRBV7-2 and TRBJ2-7; TRBD2 aligns across 7 bases. This CDR3 is 14 amino acids long. Germline CDR1 is SGHTA and CDR2 is FQGNSA. V trimming: 5 bases; J trimming: 3 bases; junction bases outside the gene matches: 7. CDR3 in DNA: TGTGCCAGCAGCCTCAGCGGGATCAACTACGAGCAGTACTTC. Translation gives CASSLSGINYEQYF.